The 2 T cell receptor beta chains below come from one sample, sequenced in a study of blood T cell repertoires in COVID-19. Profiled with immunoSEQ multiplex PCR; TCRdb holds only in-frame clones, not every one. The sample lists about 35,000 clones; 90% to 95% were seen once. Sequencing was done on a sample of peripheral blood. The source is a man in his forties or fifties with active COVID-19.

Only a few counts were recorded for this clone. The chain employs TRBV6-5 and TRBJ1-1; no clear D. The CDR3 is made up of 14 amino acids. Trimming cost V 4 bases and J 1 base, with 10 bases left between them. Germline V lookup: CDR1 MNHEY, CDR2 SVGAGI. Here the CDR3 reads CASSWRSQNTEAFF. CDR3 DNA: TGTGCCAGCAGTTGGAGGAGCCAGAACACTGAAGCTTTCTTT.

The chain has TRBV18 and TRBJ2-2, with 13 bases aligning to TRBD2. The CDR3 extends over 15 amino acids. Germline lookup yields CDR1 KGHSH and CDR2 LQKENI. V trimming: 4 bases; J trimming: 4 bases; junction bases outside the gene matches: 0. Here the CDR3 DNA reads TGTGCCAGCTCACGACTAGCGGGAGGCACCGGGGAGCTGTTTTTT. This gives the protein CASSRLAGGTGELFF.